This TCR beta chain was documented in a study of cytomegalovirus exposure and HLA in healthy donors. Study outcomes and limitations: V- and J-gene trimming of TCR beta was linked (in a later analysis) to a missense DCLRE1C variant.

The PCR ran on 60 Vbeta and 13 Jbeta primers. Clones were read by immunoSEQ multiplex PCR, and TCRdb kept only the in-frame ones, dropping some. The repertoire consists of roughly 89,000 clones, with 65% to 85% occurring once and the leading ten covering around 2%. To note about this clone: Antigen specificity is unknown.

The germline V gene encodes CDR1 SGHDT and CDR2 YYEEEE. This CDR3 comprises 15 residues. Trimming left V 0 bases short and J 0 bases short, with 10 bases between. The source material was PBMCs. The receptor was derived from a man between 18 and 35 years old in good health and CMV-seronegative. The chain recombines TRBV5-6 with TRBJ2-7; D not resolved. As DNA, the CDR3 is TGTGCCAGCAGCTTGGTCCCTAAGAGCTCCTACGAGCAGTACTTC. This encodes CASSLVPKSSYEQYF.